This T cell receptor (beta chain) was identified during a study of control samples from healthy donors and cancer patients. Clones were read by immunoSEQ multiplex PCR, and TCRdb kept only the in-frame ones, dropping some. The sample holds 48,000 or so clones; about 93% are singletons and the top ten take about a quarter. This clonotype was obtained from a woman in her 50s with head and neck cancer. Sequencing was performed on PBMCs.

CDR3 nucleotides: TGTGCCAGCAGTTTGGGGAGTCCCGGGGAGCTGTTTTTT. It is translated as CASSLGSPGELFF. This chain joins TRBV28 and TRBJ2-2; tentatively, D is TRBD2 (5 bases). V was trimmed by 3 bases and J by 6 bases, leaving 8 bases between them. The CDR3 extends over 13 amino acids. Germline CDR1 is MDHEN and CDR2 is SYDVKM.